Listed here are 17 T cell receptor beta chains from one sample, sequenced in a study of identical twins. Each CDR3 protein gets one entry after TCRdb re-called the 5' RACE reads with MiXCR. The sample contains nearly 900,000 distinct CDR3 sequences, 12% of which appear only once. This sample was also put to use in a study of yellow fever vaccine responses in identical twins.

The sample taken for sequencing was PBMCs. Receptor source: a woman between 18 and 29 years old in good health.

The chain uses TRBV7-2 and TRBJ2-1; TRBD1 might be the D (5 bases). Germline V gene data show CDR1 as SGHTA and CDR2 as FQGNSA. V gave up 0 bases and J gave up 0 bases, with 18 bases separating them. This CDR3 has 19 amino acids. CDR3 sequence: CASSLAPGEGAVSYNEQFF. The CDR3 nucleotides are TGTGCCAGCAGCTTAGCCCCGGGCGAAGGGGCTGTCTCCTACAATGAGCAGTTCTTC.

This clonotype was counted between two and nine times. This rearrangement joins TRBV7-9 to TRBJ2-1; the match to TRBD2 covers 8 bases. Germline trimming cut 5 bases from V and 5 bases from J; bases unmatched to any gene: 5. The CDR3 has 14 residues. Germline lookup yields CDR1 SEHNR and CDR2 FQNEAQ (reference sequence). Written as DNA, the CDR3 is TGTGCCAGCAGCGAACTAGCGGTAAACAATGAGCAGTTCTTC. As protein: CASSELAVNNEQFF. The complete variable domain, with remaining parts taken from reference TRBV7-9 and TRBJ2-1, reads DTGVSQNPRHKITKRGQNVTFRCDPISEHNRLYWYRQTLGQGPEFLTYFQNEAQLEKSRLLSDRFSAERPKGSFSTLEIQRTEQGDSAMYLCASSELAVNNEQFFGPGTRLTVL.

The chain joins TRBV7-2 to TRBJ2-5, with D possibly being TRBD1 or TRBD2 (5 bases each). Trimming stripped 10 bases from V and 4 bases from J, with 13 bases between. Per the germline V gene, CDR1 is SGHTA and CDR2 is FQGNSA. The CDR3 loop spans 12 amino acids. CDR3 amino acids: CAIRQSGETQYF. CDR3 DNA: TGTGCCATCCGACAGAGCGGAGAGACCCAGTACTTC.

This clonotype occurred a few times. This chain uses TRBV27 with TRBJ1-6; D gene uncertain. The CDR3 is made up of 16 amino acids. CDR1 is MNHEY and CDR2 is SMNVEV in the germline V gene (reference sequence). V lost 3 bases to trimming and J lost 0 bases, with 9 bases between them. The CDR3 sequence: CASSLRTGSYNSPLHF. CDR3 bases: TGTGCCAGCAGTTTGAGGACTGGCTCCTATAATTCACCCCTCCACTTT.

The chain employs TRBV24-1 and TRBJ2-7; D is perhaps TRBD1 (6 bases). This CDR3 is 15 amino acids long. V lost 3 bases, J lost 2 bases, and 13 bases lay in between. Germline assignment: CDR1 KGHDR and CDR2 SFDVKD. The CDR3, as DNA: TGTGCCACCAGTGATGAACTCAGGGGCCCCTACGAGCAGTACTTC. Translation: CATSDELRGPYEQYF.

This clonotype has only one observation. A much larger clone is a single base away; this may be a read error. This rearrangement joins TRBV3-1 to TRBJ2-1; tentatively, D is TRBD2 (6 bases). The CDR3 runs 15 residues. Per germline, CDR1 LGHDT and CDR2 YNNKEL (reference sequence). V was cut by 7 bases and J by 0 bases, with 13 bases left in between. CDR3 sequence reads: CASTPTRDSYNEQFF. CDR3 DNA sequence: TGTGCCAGCACCCCGACTAGAGACTCCTACAATGAGCAGTTCTTC.

Only a few counts were recorded for this clonotype. The gene calls are TRBV6-2 or TRBV6-3 and TRBJ2-3; tentatively, D is TRBD2 (6 bases). V shed 2 bases and J shed 4 bases, with 16 bases lying between them. Per the germline V gene, CDR1 is MNHEY and CDR2 is SVGEGT. This CDR3 has 16 residues. As DNA, the CDR3 is TGTGCCAGCAGTTACGTCGTCGCGGGATTGCCAGATACGCAGTATTTT. Translation: CASSYVVAGLPDTQYF.

This clonotype occurred a few times. The chain has TRBV11-2 and TRBJ1-1; 7 bases map to TRBD1. CDR1 and CDR2 from the germline V gene are SGHAT and FQNNGV. The CDR3 covers 13 residues. Trimming cost V 1 base and J 6 bases; bases outside gene matches: 2. CDR3 sequence (DNA): TGTGCCAGCAGCTTAGTCCAGGGGGCTGAAGCTTTCTTT. Translating it yields CASSLVQGAEAFF.

As DNA, the CDR3 is TGTGCCACGGGCGGGGCGAACACCGGGGAGCTGTTTTTT. This encodes CATGGANTGELFF. This rearrangement joins TRBV24-1 to TRBJ2-2; tentative D call: TRBD2 (6 bases). This CDR3 region has 13 residues. V shed 10 bases and J shed 0 bases, with 8 bases lying between them. Looked up from germline, CDR1 is KGHDR and CDR2 is SFDVKD.

In its sample, this clonotype was seen once. CDR3 sequence reads: CASTTGRGQGTSYEQYV. CDR3 sequence (DNA): TGTGCCAGCACCACAGGAAGAGGACAGGGAACATCCTACGAGCAGTACGTC. The chain uses TRBV21-1 and TRBJ2-7; the table assigns TRBD1, which was not confirmed against the DNA. TRBV21-1 is deemed a pseudogene. The CDR3 length is 17 residues.

This chain joins TRBV7-3 and TRBJ2-7; 12 bases match TRBD2. The V and J ends lost 5 bases and 5 bases, in that order; junction bases with no gene match: 7. The CDR3 has 15 residues. Germline-derived CDR1 and CDR2 are SGHTA and FQGTGA. CDR3 amino acids: CASSLTSGSVNEQYF. The CDR3 region has the DNA TGTGCCAGCAGCCTGACTAGCGGGAGTGTCAACGAGCAGTACTTC.

This clonotype was found a few times. This chain links TRBV20-1 with TRBJ2-3; no definite D call. Between the trimmed V and J ends, which lost 4 bases and 0 bases, there was a span of 17 bases. The germline V gene has CDR1 DFQATT and CDR2 SNEGSKA (reference sequence). This CDR3 is 16 amino acids long. The CDR3 DNA reads as TGCAGTGCTACCCCCACCGGGCGTACTAGCACAGATACGCAGTATTTT. It encodes CSATPTGRTSTDTQYF.

In its sample, this clonotype was seen a few times. V usage is TRBV20-1 and J usage is TRBJ2-7; the match to TRBD2 covers 7 bases. The length of the CDR3 is 15 residues. Looked up from germline, CDR1 is DFQATT and CDR2 is SNEGSKA (reference sequence). Germline trimming cut 1 base from V and 2 bases from J; bases unmatched to any gene: 8. The CDR3 sequence is CSARVGRGSPYEQYV. CDR3 nucleotide sequence: TGCAGTGCTAGAGTTGGGCGGGGGTCCCCCTACGAGCAGTACGTC.

J is TRBJ1-2 and V is TRBV25-1; 8 nucleotides align to TRBD1. CDR1 is MGHDK and CDR2 is SYGVNS in the germline V gene. CDR3 size: 14 residues. V shed 5 bases and J 8 bases; nucleotides not matched to a gene: 10. This CDR3 reads CASSSDRAIGGYTF. The CDR3, as DNA: TGTGCCAGCAGTTCGGACAGGGCGATTGGAGGCTACACCTTC.

The chain carries TRBV29-1 and TRBJ2-1, with D possibly TRBD2 on 6 matching bases. V shed 4 bases and J shed 5 bases, with 18 bases lying between them. This CDR3 comprises 15 residues. Germline CDR1 and CDR2: SQVTM and ANQGSEA. CDR3 amino acids: CSVVDGGIVNNEQFF. In DNA, the CDR3 is TGCAGCGTTGTGGATGGGGGGATCGTGAACAATGAGCAGTTCTTC.

The sample holds a few counts of this clonotype. The chain uses TRBV5-1 and TRBJ1-5; the D is unclear. The CDR3 runs to 12 residues. V was pared by 0 bases and J by 9 bases, with 7 bases between. CDR1 and CDR2 (germline): SGHRS, YFSETQ. In nucleotides, the CDR3 is TGCGCCAGCAGCTTGGGAGACGGGCCCCAGCATTTT. It yields the protein CASSLGDGPQHF.

This clonotype has only a few counts. This chain links TRBV7-3 with TRBJ2-5; 8 nucleotides agree with TRBD1. CDR1 is SGHTA and CDR2 is FQGTGA in the germline V gene. The CDR3 runs to 21 residues. V shed 1 base, J shed 3 bases, and the junction held 22 bases outside the gene matches. CDR3 nucleotide sequence: TGTGCCAGCAGCTTAAAGGACAGGGCTCGGTCGCTTGAAGTTCGGGAAGAGACCCAGTACTTC. Protein: CASSLKDRARSLEVREETQYF.